Below, one T cell receptor (beta chain) is given with its context. Its antigen is unidentified. The CDR3 is 14 amino acids. Trimming took off 0 bases at V and 11 bases at J, with 16 bases between the two ends. CDR1 and CDR2 from the germline V gene are MNHEY and SVGAGI. The data derive from a study of T cell responses to AZD1222 COVID-19 vaccine. As for the study in general: Timing groups of about 4 and about 12 weeks for second doses were pooled.

Produced via immunoSEQ multiplex PCR; TCRdb's table is partial and in-frame only. The table shows about 140,000 clones, with about 90% occurring only once. The study's findings and limits: Within unmutated variant regions lay the reported targets of nearly half of spike-specific TCRs. Spike-spanning, vaccine-associated CD4 TCRs were dominant at 160-218 and 743-854.

The source of this sequence is an adult in good health. The gene calls are TRBV6-5 and TRBJ1-1, with D unresolved. Sequences were derived from peripheral blood, sampled on day 0 of AZD1222 vaccination. The chain's CDR3 is CASSYSISQLVAFF. CDR3 sequence (DNA): TGTGCCAGCAGTTACTCCATCTCTCAGCTCGTGGCTTTCTTT.